The 10 T cell receptor beta chains below all came from one sample that was sequenced in a study of Ad26.COV2.S vaccination and SARS-CoV-2 variants. Sample treatment: some 20 received Ad26.COV2.S at low or high dose, single or two shots; about 5 received placebo; per-sample allocation not given. It was on day 63 after the first vaccine or placebo injection that samples were taken. The method was immunoSEQ multiplex PCR; TCRdb's version includes in-frame clones alone and lacks a portion of them. The sample has about 350,000 clones; 75% to 90% are singletons. The sequencing here drew on peripheral blood, taken in a trial of Ad26.COV2.S vaccine versus placebo. The receptors originated from a person between 18 and 65 years old who received the Ad26.COV2.S COVID-19 vaccine or a placebo.

The rearrangement uses TRBV6-5 and TRBJ2-5, with D perhaps matching TRBD2 (5 bases). In germline, CDR1 is MNHEY, CDR2 SVGAGI. The V end lost 4 bases, the J end lost 4 bases, and 16 bases lay between the germline ends. The CDR3 sequence is 15 residues long. CDR3 protein: CASSFEGTRRETQYF. The CDR3 DNA reads as TGTGCCAGCAGTTTCGAGGGAACGCGCCGAGAGACCCAGTACTTC.

The chain employs TRBV7-6 and TRBJ2-2; 7 positions match TRBD1. There are 15 residues in the CDR3. Trimming removed 2 bases from V and 4 bases from J; junction bases left unmatched: 4. Germline CDR1 reads SGHVS; CDR2 reads FNYEAQ. CDR3 in amino acids: CASSLQTGTTGELFF. The CDR3 DNA follows: TGTGCCAGCAGCTTACAGACAGGGACCACCGGGGAGCTGTTTTTT.

The chain employs TRBV28 and TRBJ2-6; D is undetermined. Germline lookup yields CDR1 MDHEN and CDR2 SYDVKM. The CDR3 spans 15 residues. V lost 2 bases, J lost 2 bases, and 7 bases lay in between. CDR3 sequence (DNA): TGTGCCAGCAGTTTACAAGGGACTGGGGCCAACGTCCTGACTTTC. It translates to CASSLQGTGANVLTF.

The V gene is TRBV7-2, the J gene TRBJ2-3, with TRBD1 matching over 9 bases. The CDR3 extends over 16 amino acids. The J segment lost 0 bases and the V segment lost 5 bases, leaving 6 bases of the junction unmatched. Germline V gene sequence: CDR1 SGHTA, CDR2 FQGNSA. CDR3 nucleotide sequence: TGTGCCAGCAGCATCCGACAGGGGGGTAGCACAGATACGCAGTATTTT. Encoded protein: CASSIRQGGSTDTQYF.

This clone was seen a handful of times. V and J are TRBV7-8 and TRBJ2-1; TRBD2 matches at 8 bases. The CDR3 loop spans 16 amino acids. V lost 1 base and J lost 6; bases outside the gene matches: 8. Per germline, CDR1 SGHVS and CDR2 FQNEAQ. This CDR3 reads CASSLGRLALSNEQFF. The CDR3 DNA reads as TGTGCCAGCAGCTTAGGTCGACTAGCGCTCAGCAATGAGCAGTTCTTC.

The chain couples TRBV2 to TRBJ1-1, with 8 bases lining up with TRBD1. CDR1 and CDR2 (germline): SNHLY, FYNNEI. After removal of 8 bases from V and 4 bases from J, the junction contained 12 bases not matched to a gene. The CDR3 has 15 amino acids. The CDR3 sequence is CASSDVLTGGTEAFF. The CDR3, as DNA: TGTGCCAGCTCTGACGTCCTTACAGGGGGCACTGAAGCTTTCTTT.

This clone was observed a few times. The CDR3 DNA reads as TGTGCCAGCAGTGAGGCGTGGGGGCAGCCCCAGCATTTT. It codes for CASSEAWGQPQHF. V gene TRBV6-4 combines with J gene TRBJ1-5; TRBD1 is a possible D gene (5 bases). Trimming shortened V by 3 bases and J by 7 bases, and 10 bases separated the two germline ends. This CDR3 contains 13 residues. CDR1 is MRHNA and CDR2 is SNTAGT in the germline V gene.

The CDR3 sequence: CAWRKAGTRFNYGYTF. The DNA for the CDR3 is TGTGCCTGGAGAAAAGCGGGGACACGATTTAACTATGGCTACACCTTC. This chain links TRBV30 with TRBJ1-2; possible D gene TRBD1, 6 bases. Germline V CDR1 and CDR2: GTSNPN, SVGIG (reference sequence). With 3 bases removed from V and 1 base from J, the gap between germline ends came to 18 bases. The CDR3 totals 16 residues.

The chain carries TRBV12-3 or TRBV12-4 and TRBJ1-1; TRBD1 agrees at 8 bases. The CDR3 is made up of 12 amino acids. V lost 7 bases, J lost 11 bases, and 9 bases stayed unmatched. CDR3 sequence: CASNGQGGRAFF. The DNA of the CDR3 is TGTGCCAGCAACGGACAGGGAGGAAGGGCTTTCTTT.

This clone was seen only once. This rearrangement joins TRBV19 to TRBJ1-5; D is perhaps TRBD1 (5 bases). This CDR3 spans 14 amino acids. The germline V and J ends were trimmed by 3 bases and 4 bases, with 10 bases remaining between them. Looked up from germline, CDR1 is LNHDA and CDR2 is SQIVND (reference sequence). The CDR3 DNA reads TGTGCCAGTAGTATCACCGGGGGAAATCAGCCCCAGCATTTT. It yields the protein CASSITGGNQPQHF.